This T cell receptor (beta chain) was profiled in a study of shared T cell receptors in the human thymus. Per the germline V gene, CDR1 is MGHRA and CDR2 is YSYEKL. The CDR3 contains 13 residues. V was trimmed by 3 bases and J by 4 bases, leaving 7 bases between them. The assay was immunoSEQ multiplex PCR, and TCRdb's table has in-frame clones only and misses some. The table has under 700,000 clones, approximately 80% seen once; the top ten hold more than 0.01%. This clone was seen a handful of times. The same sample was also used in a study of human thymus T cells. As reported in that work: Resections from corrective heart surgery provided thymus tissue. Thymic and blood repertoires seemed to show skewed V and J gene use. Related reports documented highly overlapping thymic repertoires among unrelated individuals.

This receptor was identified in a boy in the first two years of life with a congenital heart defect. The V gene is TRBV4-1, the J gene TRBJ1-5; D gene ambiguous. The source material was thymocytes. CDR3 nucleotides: TGCGCCAGCAGCCAGATCGCGAATCAGCCCCAGCATTTT. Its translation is CASSQIANQPQHF.